The 28 T cell receptor beta chains below all came from one sample that was sequenced in a study of cytomegalovirus exposure and HLA in healthy donors. Researchers ran the PCR with 60 Vbeta and 13 Jbeta primers. Sequenced by immunoSEQ multiplex PCR; TCRdb stores in-frame clones only, minus some. The sample lists roughly 110,000 clones, roughly 74% occurring once. The specimen sequenced was PBMCs. Receptors were obtained from a man aged 40-55 years in good health and CMV-seronegative.

Of note for this clone: The junction departs from germline at one end; a sequencing error may be responsible. The sample carries other DNA sequences with the same CDR3. The CDR3 coding sequence is TGTGCCAGCAGTGAAGGCGGGCAGGGGCGAAAATTGTTTTTT. Protein: CASSEGGQGRKLFF. The V gene is TRBV2, the J gene TRBJ1-4; perhaps TRBD1 as D (6 bases). Per the germline V gene, CDR1 is SNHLY and CDR2 is FYNNEI. The CDR3 runs 14 residues.

This clone showed up just a few times. This chain connects TRBV7-7 to TRBJ1-6; no definite D call. V gave up 2 bases and J gave up 8 bases, with 7 bases separating them. CDR1 is SSHAT, CDR2 FNYEAQ, per germline (reference sequence). The CDR3 contains 13 residues. As DNA, the CDR3 is TGTGCCAGCAGCTTACGGGAGGATTCACCCCTCCACTTT. It encodes CASSLREDSPLHF.

The rearrangement links TRBV4-1 to TRBJ2-3; possibly TRBD2 for D (5 bases). CDR1 is MGHRA and CDR2 is YSYEKL in the germline V gene. The V end was cut by 4 bases, the J end by 4 bases, with 9 bases between. The CDR3 totals 13 residues. The CDR3 region has the DNA TGCGCCAGCAGCCTTAACGGGGCAGATACGCAGTATTTT. Residues: CASSLNGADTQYF.

This clone was observed a handful of times. The chain has TRBV4-1 and TRBJ2-1, with TRBD2 matching 8 bases. Germline CDR1 MGHRA, CDR2 YSYEKL. This CDR3 comprises 15 residues. V lost 3 bases to trimming and J lost 7 bases; unmatched junction nucleotides: 8. This chain's CDR3 is CASSQPAGAGNEQFF. The CDR3 bases are TGCGCCAGCAGCCAGCCAGCGGGGGCGGGTAATGAGCAGTTCTTC.

This chain links TRBV9 with TRBJ1-4; a weak D match, TRBD1 (6 bases). Between the trimmed V and J ends, which lost 2 bases and 3 bases, there was a span of 8 bases. The CDR3 is made up of 14 amino acids. The germline V gene encodes CDR1 SGDLS and CDR2 YYNGEE. The DNA of the CDR3 is TGTGCCAGCAGCGTCGGACAGCCTAATGAAAAACTGTTTTTT. It is translated as CASSVGQPNEKLFF.

This sequence joins TRBV7-6 and TRBJ2-3; weak D call: TRBD2 (5 bases). The germline V gene has CDR1 SGHVS and CDR2 FNYEAQ. This CDR3 has 16 residues. Trimming removed 2 bases at V and 0 bases at J, with 12 bases between. The chain's CDR3 is CASSLNGVPSTDTQYF. The DNA of the CDR3 is TGTGCCAGCAGCTTAAACGGGGTCCCTAGCACAGATACGCAGTATTTT.

This clone was observed once. V is TRBV29-1 and J is TRBJ2-7; 9 positions match TRBD1. The CDR3 covers 16 residues. Germline V gives CDR1 SQVTM, CDR2 ANQGSEA. With 7 bases clipped from V and 0 bases from J, the junction kept 13 bases outside the gene matches. CDR3 DNA: TGCAGCGCCCCCTCCCCGACAGGGGGTACCTCCTACGAGCAGTACTTC. It yields the protein CSAPSPTGGTSYEQYF.

This clone was counted once. The rearrangement joins TRBV5-1 to TRBJ2-5; 10 nucleotides agree with TRBD1. V trimming: 3 bases; J trimming: 1 base; junction bases outside the gene matches: 3. The CDR3 spans 15 residues. Germline lookup yields CDR1 SGHRS and CDR2 YFSETQ. CDR3 sequence: CASSWGQGRQETQYF. The CDR3 nucleotides are TGCGCCAGCAGCTGGGGACAGGGGCGCCAAGAGACCCAGTACTTC.

This sequence joins TRBV9 and TRBJ2-7; 7 bases match TRBD1. The CDR3 extends over 15 amino acids. V gave up 0 bases and J gave up 3 bases; unmatched junction bases: 6. Germline V CDR1 and CDR2: SGDLS, YYNGEE. The CDR3 protein is CASSVGLDRSYEQYF. CDR3 in DNA: TGTGCCAGCAGCGTAGGGCTGGACAGGAGCTACGAGCAGTACTTC.

This sequence joins TRBV5-8 and TRBJ1-2, with D unresolved. V shed 0 bases and J shed 3 bases, with 9 bases lying between them. Germline V CDR1 and CDR2: SGHTS, YDEGEE. The CDR3 sequence is 14 residues long. The CDR3 bases are TGTGCCAGCAGCTTGGATACGGTGTACTATGGCTACACCTTC. This codes for CASSLDTVYYGYTF.

V gene TRBV6-1 combines with J gene TRBJ2-1, with 13 nucleotides matching TRBD2. The V gene end was trimmed by 3 bases and the J gene end by 7 bases; junction bases not matched to a gene: 0. The germline V gene encodes CDR1 MNHNS and CDR2 SASEGT. This CDR3 region has 14 residues. In nucleotides, the CDR3 is TGTGCCAGCAGTGAGGGACTAGCGGGAAATGAGCAGTTCTTC. The encoded protein is CASSEGLAGNEQFF.

The gene calls are TRBV7-9 and TRBJ2-3, with TRBD2 matching 7 bases. From germline, CDR1 is SEHNR and CDR2 FQNEAQ (reference sequence). The CDR3 is 16 amino acids. Trimming cost V 2 bases and J 0 bases; bases outside gene matches: 5. CDR3 residues: CASSLSGGPSTDTQYF. The CDR3 DNA reads as TGTGCCAGCAGCTTATCGGGGGGACCTAGCACAGATACGCAGTATTTT.

The chain joins TRBV7-9 to TRBJ1-6; the match to TRBD1 covers 8 bases. CDR3 length: 17 residues. Germline CDR1 SEHNR, CDR2 FQNEAQ (reference sequence). J lost 8 bases, V lost 6 bases, and 15 bases had no gene match. Written as DNA, the CDR3 is TGTGCCAGCAGTGGGGGACAGGTCGAATCCGTGCATTCACCCCTCCACTTT. As protein: CASSGGQVESVHSPLHF.

The chain uses TRBV2 and TRBJ1-1; D gene unclear. The germline V and J ends were trimmed by 0 bases and 8 bases, with 10 bases remaining between them. Looked up from germline, CDR1 is SNHLY and CDR2 is FYNNEI. This CDR3 spans 13 amino acids. The CDR3 reads CASSEALPLEAFF. The CDR3 nucleotides read TGTGCCAGCAGTGAAGCGCTTCCCCTAGAAGCTTTCTTT.

The V and J genes are TRBV2 and TRBJ2-2, with 10 bases fitting TRBD1. The CDR3 extends over 16 amino acids. Germline CDR1 and CDR2: SNHLY and FYNNEI. The junction had 9 bases not matched to a gene; V was cut back by 4 bases and J by 7 bases. CDR3 DNA sequence: TGTGCCAGCAGTGGAAGTAGACAGGGGGCCGGCGGGGAGCTGTTTTTT. Translation gives CASSGSRQGAGGELFF.

This chain uses TRBV11-3 with TRBJ2-3; 8 bases map to TRBD2. The V gene's germline CDR1 is SGHNT and CDR2 YENEEA. The CDR3 spans 13 residues. Trimming at V came to 5 bases and at J to 9 bases, leaving 7 bases not matched to a gene. This CDR3 is CASSDRGGGTQYF. CDR3 in DNA: TGTGCCAGCAGCGATCGGGGGGGAGGGACGCAGTATTTT.

This clone was counted a few times. This chain joins TRBV7-9 and TRBJ2-1; tentatively, D is TRBD2 (5 bases). CDR1 is SEHNR, CDR2 FQNEAQ, per germline (reference sequence). CDR3 length: 12 residues. V dropped 5 bases and J dropped 6 bases, with 8 bases sitting between them. The CDR3 reads CASSARGNEQFF. CDR3 nucleotides: TGTGCCAGCAGCGCACGGGGCAATGAGCAGTTCTTC.

The CDR3 coding sequence is TGTGCCAGTAGCAGAAAAGACGGGAGGGACATTCAGTACTTC. Amino acids: CASSRKDGRDIQYF. The chain is built from TRBV19 and TRBJ2-4, with 8 bases lining up with TRBD2. The J segment lost 8 bases and the V segment lost 6 bases, leaving 9 bases of the junction unmatched. In germline, CDR1 is LNHDA, CDR2 SQIVND (reference sequence). The CDR3 spans 14 residues.

V usage is TRBV19 and J usage is TRBJ1-6; 8 nucleotides match TRBD1. Germline V CDR1 and CDR2: LNHDA, SQIVND (reference sequence). The ends lost 9 bases at V and 10 bases at J; junction bases unmatched: 14. The CDR3 loop spans 15 amino acids. Here the CDR3 reads CASRIFQGAESPLHF. In nucleotides, the CDR3 is TGTGCCAGCCGGATTTTTCAGGGGGCGGAATCACCCCTCCACTTT.

This clone has only a few counts. CDR3 residues: CASSPPAPSYNEQFF. CDR3 sequence (DNA): TGTGCCAGCTCACCACCAGCACCCTCCTACAATGAGCAGTTCTTC. J is TRBJ2-1 and V is TRBV18; D is ambiguous. The V gene lost 0 bases and the J gene lost 0 bases, with 6 bases spanning the gap. This CDR3 contains 15 residues. The germline gives CDR1 KGHSH, CDR2 LQKENI.

The J gene is TRBJ1-6, the V gene TRBV25-1, with a weak D call TRBD1 (5 bases). Germline loops: CDR1 MGHDK, CDR2 SYGVNS. This CDR3 is built from 14 residues. V was shortened by 8 bases and J by 7 bases, with 15 bases between the two germline ends. CDR3 DNA sequence: TGTGCCAGCGGGAGGGGCCGGTTAAATTCACCCCTCCACTTT. This codes for CASGRGRLNSPLHF.

Here the CDR3 reads CASSGGQEINEQYF. CDR3 coding DNA: TGCGCCAGCAGCGGGGGACAGGAGATCAACGAGCAGTACTTC. V gene TRBV5-1 combines with J gene TRBJ2-7, with TRBD1 matching over 8 bases. CDR3 length: 14 residues. V dropped 4 bases and J dropped 5; count of bases not matched to a gene: 8. Per the germline V gene, CDR1 is SGHRS and CDR2 is YFSETQ.

J is TRBJ2-7 and V is TRBV2, with 7 nucleotides matching TRBD1. V shed 6 bases and J 0 bases; nucleotides not matched to a gene: 5. Germline-derived CDR1 and CDR2 are SNHLY and FYNNEI. The CDR3 extends over 14 amino acids. DNA for the CDR3: TGTGCCAGCAGGGGACAGCTAAGCTCCTACGAGCAGTACTTC. Protein product: CASRGQLSSYEQYF. Full variable domain (outside the CDR3, taken from reference TRBV2 and TRBJ2-7): EPEVTQTPSHQVTQMGQEVILRCVPISNHLYFYWYRQILGQKVEFLVSFYNNEISEKSEIFDDQFSVERPDGSNFTLKIRSTKLEDSAMYFCASRGQLSSYEQYFGPGTRLTVT.

The CDR3 DNA reads as TGTGCCAGCAGCGTACAGGGGGTCTATGGCTACACCTTC. Its translation is CASSVQGVYGYTF. The chain couples TRBV9 to TRBJ1-2; 7 nucleotides line up with TRBD1. Per the germline V gene, CDR1 is SGDLS and CDR2 is YYNGEE. V lost 1 base and J lost 4; bases outside the gene matches: 1. CDR3 length equals 13 residues.

The chain links TRBV7-9 to TRBJ2-1; 10 bases align to TRBD1. The CDR3 is 19 amino acids. With V trimmed by 7 bases and J by 7 bases, 22 bases remained unmatched. CDR1 and CDR2 from the germline V gene are SEHNR and FQNEAQ (reference sequence). The CDR3 coding sequence is TGTGCCAGCATCCATTCAGCCGGGACAGGGGCTACCTGGGAGAATGAGCAGTTCTTC. It codes for CASIHSAGTGATWENEQFF.

J is TRBJ2-3 and V is TRBV2; possible D gene TRBD2, 6 bases. The V gene's germline CDR1 is SNHLY and CDR2 FYNNEI. CDR3 length: 17 residues. V was pared by 5 bases and J by 0 bases, with 18 bases between. The CDR3 DNA follows: TGTGCCAGCAGTCGGCCTACTAGCAGAACTAGCACAGATACGCAGTATTTT. Translated, it gives CASSRPTSRTSTDTQYF.

The rearrangement uses TRBV12-5 and TRBJ2-3; 13 positions agree with TRBD2. Germline V gene sequence: CDR1 LGHNT, CDR2 FRNRAP. Trimming at V came to 2 bases and at J to 5 bases, leaving 10 bases not matched to a gene. The CDR3 covers 18 residues. The CDR3 nucleotides read TGTGCTAGTGGTTTGACAACACTAGCGGGGGGGCTGGTAGATACGCAGTATTTT. Translating it yields CASGLTTLAGGLVDTQYF.

This clone occurred once. This chain joins TRBV18 and TRBJ1-4; D is undetermined. CDR1 KGHSH and CDR2 LQKENI come from the germline V gene. The CDR3 has 16 residues. V was pared by 8 bases and J by 10 bases, with 26 bases between. CDR3 loop: CASQTAAAAPSGKLFF. The CDR3 DNA follows: TGTGCCAGCCAAACCGCGGCGGCGGCACCCAGTGGAAAACTGTTTTTT.